Listed here are 31 T cell receptor beta chains from one sample, sequenced in a study of immune heterogeneity within non-small cell lung tumors. The authors used about 540 ng of bulk tumor genomic DNA per sample as template. Spaced far apart, several biopsies were taken from each primary tumor during surgery. Patients went through curative surgery, and their non-small cell lung cancer was untreated and newly diagnosed. The authors amplified TCR beta CDR3 by multiplex PCR with 32 V and 13 J primers. One entry per CDR3 protein results from TCRdb running MiXCR on the multiplex PCR reads. This table holds fewer than 7,500 distinct CDR3 sequences, more than 20% found once. Sequencing used lung tumor tissue. These receptors were collected from a man between 60 and 70 years old with non-small cell lung cancer.

This clonotype is medium-sized in the sample. The CDR3 here is CASSPSAVSEQYF. As DNA, the CDR3 is TGTGCCAGCTCACCATCGGCAGTCAGCGAGCAGTACTTC. The V and J genes are TRBV18 and TRBJ2-7, with D unclear. V was shortened by 2 bases and J by 6 bases, with 11 bases between the two germline ends. CDR3 length equals 13 residues. Germline values: CDR1 KGHSH, CDR2 LQKENI.

Regarding this clonotype: A much bigger clone sits one base away, suggesting this may be a read error. The chain combines TRBV19 with TRBJ2-6, with TRBD1 as a possible D gene (5 bases). Germline V lookup: CDR1 LNHDA, CDR2 SQIVND (reference sequence). The CDR3 has 15 residues. The DNA for the CDR3 is TGTGCCAGTATTATACAGGACTCTGGGGCCAACGTCCTGACTTTC. Translation gives CASIIQDSGANVLTF.

By sample share, this clonotype is medium-sized. The chain employs TRBV4-1 and TRBJ2-7, with D perhaps TRBD1 (6 bases). V dropped 0 bases and J dropped 10 bases, with 13 bases sitting between them. Germline loops: CDR1 MGHRA, CDR2 YSYEKL. The length of the CDR3 is 13 residues. CDR3 protein: CASSQDLWTAQYF. The DNA for the CDR3 is TGCGCCAGCAGCCAAGATCTTTGGACAGCACAGTACTTC.

With respect to this clonotype: An end of the junction differs from the germline gene, which may be a read error. V and J are TRBV28 and TRBJ2-7, with TRBD2 matching over 7 bases. Germline values: CDR1 MDHEN, CDR2 SYDVKM. The CDR3 sequence is 17 residues long. The CDR3 spells CSSSFCWDSGGMYEQYF. The CDR3 DNA reads as TGTTCCAGCAGTTTTTGCTGGGACTCCGGGGGGATGTACGAGCAGTACTTC. The whole variable domain, remainder taken from reference TRBV28 and TRBJ2-7, is DVKVTQSSRYLVKRTGEKVFLECVQDMDHENMFWYRQDPGLGLRLIYFSYDVKMKEKGDIPEGYSVSREKKERFSLILESASTNQTSMYLCSSSFCWDSGGMYEQYFGPGTRLTVT.

This clonotype is labeled medium-sized. The V and J genes are TRBV28 and TRBJ1-5; the match to TRBD1 covers 7 bases. Per the germline V gene, CDR1 is MDHEN and CDR2 is SYDVKM. V shed 7 bases, J shed 4 bases, and the junction held 10 bases outside the gene matches. CDR3 length equals 15 residues. CDR3 nucleotides: TGTGCCAGCACCCTAGGACAGGCGAGGAATCAGCCCCAGCATTTT. This codes for CASTLGQARNQPQHF.

In its sample, this clonotype is medium-sized. The chain is built from TRBV20-1 and TRBJ2-1, with TRBD2 matching over 13 bases. Germline values: CDR1 DFQATT, CDR2 SNEGSKA (reference sequence). The CDR3 sequence is 17 residues long. Trimming took 0 bases from V and 9 from J; bases not matched to a gene: 11. The CDR3 DNA sequence: TGCAGTGCTAGAGAGGTCCTACTAGCGGGGGGGTTAAGTGAGCAGTTCTTC. Encoded protein: CSAREVLLAGGLSEQFF.

This clonotype is labeled as medium-sized. This chain uses TRBV19 with TRBJ1-6; D gene unclear. The germline V gene has CDR1 LNHDA and CDR2 SQIVND (reference sequence). Deletions cut 6 bases from V and 5 bases from J, with 8 bases between. The CDR3 length is 13 residues. CDR3 protein: CASSPGHNSPLHF. CDR3 in DNA: TGTGCCAGTAGCCCGGGCCATAATTCACCCCTCCACTTT.

This clonotype has a count of ten or more. The chain combines TRBV10-2 with TRBJ2-7; TRBD2 matches at 7 bases. V gave up 3 bases and J gave up 6 bases; unmatched junction bases: 8. The length of the CDR3 is 14 residues. CDR1 is WSHSY and CDR2 is SAAADI in the germline V gene. In DNA form, the CDR3 reads TGCGCCAGCAGTGATGATGGGAGGGCCCTCGAGCAGTACTTC. As protein: CASSDDGRALEQYF.

V is TRBV6-1 and J is TRBJ1-6; D is ambiguous. Looked up from germline, CDR1 is MNHNS and CDR2 is SASEGT. The CDR3 has 15 residues. The V end was cut by 8 bases, the J end by 7 bases, with 18 bases between. CDR3 bases: TGTGCCAGCTGGCCAAGGGCAGGACTGAATTCACCCCTCCACTTT. Translation: CASWPRAGLNSPLHF.

In its sample, this clonotype ranks as large. This sequence joins TRBV20-1 and TRBJ2-7; 9 bases fit TRBD1. This CDR3 has 13 amino acids. Germline V gene lookup returns CDR1 DFQATT and CDR2 SNEGSKA (reference sequence). J lost 3 bases, V lost 6 bases, and 6 bases had no gene match. CDR3 region: CSALTGGSYEQYF. CDR3 DNA sequence: TGCAGTGCCCTGACAGGGGGTAGCTACGAGCAGTACTTC.

This clonotype is termed medium-sized. The chain joins TRBV6-1 to TRBJ2-2; D unresolved. Looked up from germline, CDR1 is MNHNS and CDR2 is SASEGT. V was cut by 7 bases and J by 1 base, with 4 bases left in between. CDR3 length: 12 residues. CDR3 nucleotide sequence: TGTGCCAGCAACGGGAACACCGGGGAGCTGTTTTTT. It is translated as CASNGNTGELFF.

This clonotype was detected a few times. V gene TRBV5-5 combines with J gene TRBJ1-4; D remains ambiguous. Germline lookup yields CDR1 SGHKS and CDR2 YYEKEE (reference sequence). CDR3 length: 14 amino acids. The V and J ends lost 4 bases and 3 bases respectively, with 10 bases between them. The CDR3 DNA is TGTGCCAGCAGCCCGGCGGGTGCTAATGAAAAACTGTTTTTT. This encodes CASSPAGANEKLFF.

This clonotype was recorded at least ten times. The V call is TRBV29-1, the J call TRBJ2-3; D may be TRBD1 or TRBD2 (5 bases each). This CDR3 contains 15 residues. Deletions cut 6 bases from V and 2 bases from J, with 18 bases between. CDR1 is SQVTM and CDR2 is ANQGSEA in the germline V gene. The CDR3: CSVARDPGPTDTQYF. In DNA, the CDR3 is TGCAGCGTGGCCCGGGACCCCGGACCCACAGATACGCAGTATTTT.

In this sample, this clonotype turned up many times. The chain is built from TRBV3-1 and TRBJ1-5; D may be TRBD1 (5 bases). The V and J ends lost 4 bases and 5 bases respectively, with 12 bases between them. In germline, CDR1 is LGHDT, CDR2 YNNKEL (reference sequence). CDR3 length: 14 amino acids. CDR3 sequence reads: CASSLTGGDQPQHF. Written as DNA, the CDR3 is TGTGCCAGCAGCCTGACCGGGGGTGATCAGCCCCAGCATTTT.

This clonotype is judged medium-sized. The chain has TRBV28 and TRBJ2-7, with TRBD2 matching over 9 bases. Germline V gives CDR1 MDHEN, CDR2 SYDVKM. The CDR3 is 17 residues long. V was clipped by 3 bases and J by 2 bases; unmatched bases: 11. CDR3 sequence: CASSFHPLTSGAYEQYF. The CDR3 DNA sequence: TGTGCCAGCAGTTTCCACCCCCTGACTAGCGGAGCCTACGAGCAGTACTTC.

Relative to its sample, this clonotype is medium-sized (0.01 to 0.1%). This chain connects TRBV2 to TRBJ1-2; the D is unclear. Between the trimmed V and J ends, which lost 6 bases and 4 bases, there was a span of 9 bases. This CDR3 is 12 amino acids long. Germline CDR1 reads SNHLY; CDR2 reads FYNNEI. The CDR3 reads CASSQQPYGYTF. CDR3 coding DNA: TGTGCCAGCAGCCAACAGCCCTATGGCTACACCTTC.

This clonotype appeared many times. The CDR3 region has the DNA TGTGCCAGCAGCCAAAAAGGCAACAGCAGGGGGGACAATGAGCAGTTCTTC. It is translated as CASSQKGNSRGDNEQFF. The chain joins TRBV3-1 to TRBJ2-1; D may be TRBD1 (7 bases). Between the trimmed V and J ends, which lost 2 bases and 5 bases, there was a span of 19 bases. The germline gives CDR1 LGHDT, CDR2 YNNKEL (reference sequence). This CDR3 comprises 17 residues.

With respect to this clonotype: This could be a read error, since a much larger clone is one nucleotide away. This sequence joins TRBV28 and TRBJ2-4; TRBD2 is a possible D gene (6 bases). The CDR3 totals 15 residues. V was pared by 1 base and J by 0 bases, with 7 bases between. Germline V gives CDR1 MDHEN, CDR2 SYDVKM. The CDR3 DNA reads as TGTGCCAGCAGTTTATCGGGGGTAGCCAAAAACATTCAGTACTTC. Amino acids: CASSLSGVAKNIQYF.

This clonotype is labeled as medium-sized. This chain links TRBV10-2 with TRBJ2-7, with D maybe TRBD1 (6 bases). Looked up from germline, CDR1 is WSHSY and CDR2 is SAAADI. CDR3 length: 12 residues. V lost 3 bases to trimming and J lost 7 bases, with 10 bases between them. The CDR3 sequence: CASSEVGGEQYF. The CDR3 bases are TGCGCCAGCAGTGAAGTAGGGGGTGAGCAGTACTTC.

This clonotype qualifies as medium-sized. The chain is built from TRBV6-1 and TRBJ1-5, with TRBD1 matching over 7 bases. The CDR3 has 14 residues. Germline loops: CDR1 MNHNS, CDR2 SASEGT. J lost 7 bases, V lost 6 bases, and 9 bases had no gene match. CDR3 in amino acids: CASRGTGDGQPQHF. The DNA of the CDR3 is TGTGCCAGCAGGGGAACAGGGGATGGCCAGCCCCAGCATTTT.

This clonotype showed up many times. This chain uses TRBV5-8 with TRBJ1-5, with 12 nucleotides matching TRBD1. The CDR3 spans 18 residues. The ends lost 6 bases at V and 0 bases at J; junction bases unmatched: 10. Germline CDR1 is SGHTS and CDR2 is YDEGEE. This CDR3 reads CASTGTGGFYYSNQPQHF. The CDR3, as DNA: TGTGCCAGCACAGGGACAGGGGGCTTTTATTATAGCAATCAGCCCCAGCATTTT.

Comments on this clonotype: A much larger clone differs by one base, so this may be a read error. The V and J genes are TRBV3-1 and TRBJ2-4; D unresolved. Germline V gene lookup returns CDR1 LGHDT and CDR2 YNNKEL (reference sequence). The CDR3 consists of 14 residues. CDR3 loop: CDSSQEGAKNIQYF. CDR3 DNA: TGTGACAGCAGCCAAGAAGGGGCCAAAAACATTCAGTACTTC.

In its sample, this clonotype is medium-sized. This chain links TRBV19 with TRBJ2-2; D remains unclear. Germline CDR1 is LNHDA and CDR2 is SQIVND (reference sequence). V shed 6 bases and J shed 7 bases, with 6 bases lying between them. The CDR3 loop spans 11 amino acids. The CDR3 bases are TGTGCCAGTAGACATGGCGGGGAGCTGTTTTTT. Translating gives CASRHGGELFF.

As for this clonotype: This could be a read error, since a much larger clone is one nucleotide away. This chain uses TRBV18 with TRBJ1-4, with D possibly TRBD1 on 5 matching bases. CDR3 size: 13 residues. Germline CDR1 KGHSH, CDR2 LQKENI. As DNA, the CDR3 is TGTGCCAGCTCTGACAGTATTACTGAAAAACTGGTTTTT. Translation: CASSDSITEKLVF. The full variable domain, rest sourced from reference TRBV18 and TRBJ1-4, is NAGVMQNPRHLVRRRGQEARLRCSPMKGHSHVYWYRQLPEEGLKFMVYLQKENIIDESGMPKERFSAEFPKEGPSILRIQQVVRGDSAAYFCASSDSITEKLVFGSGTQLSVL.

The sample holds one count of this clonotype. This may come from a read error, since a much larger clone is one base off. The chain recombines TRBV7-2 with TRBJ1-5; 8 bases align to TRBD1. The V gene's germline CDR1 is SGHTA and CDR2 FQGNSA. The CDR3 is 15 residues long. CDR3 coding DNA: TGTGCCAGAAGCTTAGGCAGGGGGCGCGTCCAGCCCCAGCATTTT. Translating it yields CARSLGRGRVQPQHF.

This clonotype is medium-sized (0.01 to 0.1%) within its sample. The chain recombines TRBV30 with TRBJ1-1; D unresolved. The CDR3 runs to 17 residues. Between the trimmed V and J ends, which lost 1 base and 3 bases, there was a span of 21 bases. Germline-derived CDR1 and CDR2 are GTSNPN and SVGIG (reference sequence). The CDR3 DNA reads TGTGCCTGGAGTGGAGTGTGCCCCGGCTGCGAGGACACTGAAGCTTTCTTT. Protein sequence: CAWSGVCPGCEDTEAFF.

As regards this clonotype: A much larger clone is a single base away; this may be a read error. For the CDR3, the DNA is TGCAGTGATATCTCCGGGACTAGCGGGGCTCTAGCCAAAAACATTCAGTACTTC. It is translated as CSDISGTSGALAKNIQYF. This chain joins TRBV20-1 and TRBJ2-4; 13 bases agree with TRBD2. V gave up 7 bases and J gave up 0 bases; unmatched junction bases: 12. CDR3 length equals 18 residues. Germline lookup yields CDR1 DFQATT and CDR2 SNEGSKA (reference sequence).

This clonotype was picked up many times. The gene calls are TRBV3-1 and TRBJ2-1, with TRBD2 identical over 11 bases. V lost 4 bases to trimming and J lost 7 bases; unmatched junction nucleotides: 9. The CDR3 spans 16 residues. Germline V gene lookup returns CDR1 LGHDT and CDR2 YNNKEL (reference sequence). The CDR3 DNA sequence: TGTGCCAGCAGCCCCCCTAGCGGGAGGCTAGGTAATGAGCAGTTCTTC. Amino acid sequence: CASSPPSGRLGNEQFF.

Relative to its sample, this clonotype is medium-sized (0.01 to 0.1%). The chain combines TRBV25-1 with TRBJ2-7; the D is unclear. V shed 4 bases and J shed 2 bases, with 6 bases lying between them. The CDR3 length is 12 residues. CDR1 and CDR2 (germline): MGHDK, SYGVNS. This CDR3 is CASSVGTYEQYF. The CDR3 DNA sequence: TGTGCCAGCAGTGTGGGGACCTACGAGCAGTACTTC.

In this sample, this clonotype is medium-sized. The gene calls are TRBV18 and TRBJ1-2, with unresolved D. The V end was cut by 3 bases, the J end by 4 bases, with 6 bases between. This CDR3 region has 12 residues. CDR1 and CDR2 from the germline V gene are KGHSH and LQKENI. The CDR3 reads CASSPDVYGYTF. The CDR3 region has the DNA TGTGCCAGCTCACCCGACGTCTATGGCTACACCTTC.

In the case of this clonotype: At one of its ends the junction is not consistent with the germline gene, which may arise from a read error. This rearrangement joins TRBV4-2 to TRBJ1-1; D uncertain. Germline V gene lookup returns CDR1 LGHNA and CDR2 YNFKEQ. The CDR3 is made up of 15 amino acids. The CDR3 here is CASSQVSSGNTEASF. The CDR3 DNA is TGTGCCAGCAGCCAAGTTTCTAGTGGGAACACTGAAGCTTCCTTT.